The T cell receptor (beta chain) under discussion was sequenced for a study of T cells after posttransplantation cyclophosphamide. General observations from the study: Later post-transplant blood repertoires were often dominated by donor CD8+ memory clones. Tissue-infiltrating T cells from skin or gut overlapped little with blood T cells.

As regards this clone: No antigen is known for it.

Some clones are missing from TCRdb's copy, which holds only in-frame ones; the method was immunoSEQ multiplex PCR. This sample yields roughly 11,000 clones, of which about 93% are seen a single time; around 4% belongs to the top ten. The CDR3 consists of 16 residues. Trimming removed 3 bases from V and 6 bases from J, with 18 bases in between. Germline assignment: CDR1 MRHNA and CDR2 SNTAGT. A marrow graft followed busulfan-fludarabine conditioning, with cyclophosphamide on days +3 and +4. This receptor was obtained from a female patient between 25 and 45 years old who received an allogeneic stem cell transplant from an unrelated donor, was CMV-positive, and had no GVHD. The graft donor may have given rise to some T cells. Sequenced here: PBMCs, sampled after allogeneic stem cell transplant with posttransplant cyclophosphamide. The chain has TRBV6-4 and TRBJ2-1; no clear D. For the CDR3, the DNA is TGTGCCAGCAGTGATCTAGGTTCGACGTACGGCAATGAGCAGTTCTTC. Translation gives CASSDLGSTYGNEQFF.